This T cell receptor (beta chain) was sequenced during a study of cytomegalovirus exposure and HLA in healthy donors. The CDR3 runs to 15 residues. Trimming stripped 3 bases from V and 4 bases from J, with 13 bases between. CDR1 is LNHDA, CDR2 SQIVND, per germline (reference sequence). PCR primers comprised 60 Vbeta and 13 Jbeta primers. Sequenced by immunoSEQ multiplex PCR; TCRdb stores in-frame clones only, minus some. The repertoire holds over 65,000 clones, with approximately 79% as singletons. This clone has only one observation. The chain uses TRBV19 and TRBJ2-1; D is possibly TRBD1 (6 bases). The origin of this receptor is a human donor in good health. The sequenced sample was PBMCs. The CDR3 nucleotides are TGTGCCAGTAGTATGTCAGGGGCCTTATACAATGAGCAGTTCTTC. It is translated as CASSMSGALYNEQFF.